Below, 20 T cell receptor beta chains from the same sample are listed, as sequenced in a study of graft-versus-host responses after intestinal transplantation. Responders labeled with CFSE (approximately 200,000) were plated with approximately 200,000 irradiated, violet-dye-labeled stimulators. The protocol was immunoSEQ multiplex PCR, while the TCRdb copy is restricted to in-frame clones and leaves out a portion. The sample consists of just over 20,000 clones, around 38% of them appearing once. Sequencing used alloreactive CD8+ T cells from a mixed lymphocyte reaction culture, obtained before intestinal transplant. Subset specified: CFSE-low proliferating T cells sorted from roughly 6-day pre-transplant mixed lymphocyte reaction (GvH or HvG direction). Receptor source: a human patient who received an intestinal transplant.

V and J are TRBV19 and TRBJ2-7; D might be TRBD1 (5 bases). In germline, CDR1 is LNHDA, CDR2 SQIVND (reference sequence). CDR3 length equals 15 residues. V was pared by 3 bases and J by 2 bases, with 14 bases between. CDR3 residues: CASSMGQGSPYEQYF. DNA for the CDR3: TGTGCCAGTAGTATGGGGCAGGGTTCCCCCTACGAGCAGTACTTC.

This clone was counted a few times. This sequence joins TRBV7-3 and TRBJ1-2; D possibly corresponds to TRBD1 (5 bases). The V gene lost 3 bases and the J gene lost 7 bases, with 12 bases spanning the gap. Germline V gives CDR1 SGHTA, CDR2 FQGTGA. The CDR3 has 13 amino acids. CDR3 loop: CASSLGVISGYTF. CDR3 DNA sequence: TGTGCCAGCAGCTTGGGGGTTATAAGTGGCTACACCTTC.

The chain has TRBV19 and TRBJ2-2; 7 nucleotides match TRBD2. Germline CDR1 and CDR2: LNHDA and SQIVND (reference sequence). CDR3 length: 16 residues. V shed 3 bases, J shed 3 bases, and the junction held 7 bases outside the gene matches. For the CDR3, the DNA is TGTGCCAGTAGTATGGTTGCGCGGGAGTACACCGGGGAGCTGTTTTTT. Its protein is CASSMVAREYTGELFF.

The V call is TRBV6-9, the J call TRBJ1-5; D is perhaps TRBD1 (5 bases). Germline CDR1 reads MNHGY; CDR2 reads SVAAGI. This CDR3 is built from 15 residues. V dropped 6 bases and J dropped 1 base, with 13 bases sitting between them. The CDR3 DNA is TGTGCCAGCAGGATTACCCGGGACAGCAATCAGCCCCAGCATTTT. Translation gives CASRITRDSNQPQHF.

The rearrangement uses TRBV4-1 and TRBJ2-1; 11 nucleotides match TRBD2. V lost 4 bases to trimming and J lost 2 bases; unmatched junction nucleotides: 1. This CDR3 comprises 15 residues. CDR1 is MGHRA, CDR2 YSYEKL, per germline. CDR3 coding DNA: TGCGCCAGCAGCCTAGCGGGAGGGCCCTACAATGAGCAGTTCTTC. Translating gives CASSLAGGPYNEQFF.

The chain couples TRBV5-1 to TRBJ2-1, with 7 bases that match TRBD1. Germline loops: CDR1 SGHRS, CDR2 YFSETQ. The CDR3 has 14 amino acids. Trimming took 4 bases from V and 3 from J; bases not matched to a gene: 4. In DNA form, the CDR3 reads TGCGCCAGCAGCCCCAGGGGGTACTACAATGAGCAGTTCTTC. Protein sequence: CASSPRGYYNEQFF.

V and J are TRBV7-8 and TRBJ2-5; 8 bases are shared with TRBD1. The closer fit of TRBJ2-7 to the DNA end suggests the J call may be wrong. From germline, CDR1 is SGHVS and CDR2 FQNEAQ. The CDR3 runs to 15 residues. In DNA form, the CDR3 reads TGTGCCAGCAGCCTCCCGGGGACAGGCTCCTACGAGCAGTACTTC. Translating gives CASSLPGTGSYEQYF.

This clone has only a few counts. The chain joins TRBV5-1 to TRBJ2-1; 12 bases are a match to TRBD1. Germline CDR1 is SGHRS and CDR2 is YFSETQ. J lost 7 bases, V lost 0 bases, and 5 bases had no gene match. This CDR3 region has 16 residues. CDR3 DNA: TGCGCCAGCAGCTTGGCGGGACAGGGGGCGGGGAATGAGCAGTTCTTC. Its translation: CASSLAGQGAGNEQFF.

This CDR3 is CASSPWPDQPQHF. The CDR3, as DNA: TGTGCCAGCAGCCCTTGGCCGGATCAGCCCCAGCATTTT. This sequence joins TRBV5-4 and TRBJ1-5; D gene uncertain. Germline V gene data show CDR1 as SGHNT and CDR2 as YYREEE (reference sequence). Trimming took off 4 bases at V and 5 bases at J, with 10 bases between the two ends. The CDR3 covers 13 residues.

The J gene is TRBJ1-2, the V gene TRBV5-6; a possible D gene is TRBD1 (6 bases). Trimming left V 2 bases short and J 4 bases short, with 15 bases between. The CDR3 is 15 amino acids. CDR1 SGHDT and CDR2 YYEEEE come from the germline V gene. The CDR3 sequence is CASSFPGGGGYGYTF. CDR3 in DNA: TGTGCCAGCAGCTTCCCCGGGGGGGGCGGCTATGGCTACACCTTC.

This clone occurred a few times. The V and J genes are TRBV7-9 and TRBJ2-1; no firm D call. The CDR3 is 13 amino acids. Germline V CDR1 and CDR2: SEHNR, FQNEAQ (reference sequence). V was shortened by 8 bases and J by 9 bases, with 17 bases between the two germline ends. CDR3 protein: CASAGEVKFEQFF. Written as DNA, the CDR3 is TGTGCCAGCGCCGGAGAGGTGAAGTTTGAGCAGTTCTTC.

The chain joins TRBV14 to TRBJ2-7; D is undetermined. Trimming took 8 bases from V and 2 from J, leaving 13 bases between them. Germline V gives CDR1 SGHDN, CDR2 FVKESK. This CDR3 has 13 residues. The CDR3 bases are TGTGCCAGCCGACCGGACGGAACCTACGAGCAGTACTTC. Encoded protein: CASRPDGTYEQYF.

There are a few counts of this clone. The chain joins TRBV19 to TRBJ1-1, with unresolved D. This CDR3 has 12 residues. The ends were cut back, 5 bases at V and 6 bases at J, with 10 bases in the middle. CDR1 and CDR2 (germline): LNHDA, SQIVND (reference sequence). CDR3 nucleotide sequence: TGTGCCAGTAGTTTTCTTTCGGCTGAAGCTTTCTTT. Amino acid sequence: CASSFLSAEAFF.

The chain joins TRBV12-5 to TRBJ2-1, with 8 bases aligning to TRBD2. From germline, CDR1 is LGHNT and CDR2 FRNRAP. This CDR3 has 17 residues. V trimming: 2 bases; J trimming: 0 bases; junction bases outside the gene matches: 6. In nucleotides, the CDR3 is TGTGCTAGTGGTTTGAAGTTAGCGGGGAGCTCCTACAATGAGCAGTTCTTC. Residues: CASGLKLAGSSYNEQFF.

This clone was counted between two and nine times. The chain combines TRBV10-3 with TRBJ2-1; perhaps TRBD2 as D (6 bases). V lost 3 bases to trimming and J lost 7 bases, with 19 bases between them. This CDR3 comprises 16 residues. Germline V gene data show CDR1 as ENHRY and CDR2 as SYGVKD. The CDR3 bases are TGTGCCATCAGTGAATATGCGGGGAGAGGAGGAAATGAGCAGTTCTTC. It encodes CAISEYAGRGGNEQFF.

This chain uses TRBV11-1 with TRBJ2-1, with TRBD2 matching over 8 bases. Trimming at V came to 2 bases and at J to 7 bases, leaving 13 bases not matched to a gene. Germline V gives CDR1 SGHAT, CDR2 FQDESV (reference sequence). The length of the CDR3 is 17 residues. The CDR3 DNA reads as TGTGCCAGCAGCTTACTGGCGGGAGGTCCTGGGGGAAATGAGCAGTTCTTC. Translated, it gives CASSLLAGGPGGNEQFF.

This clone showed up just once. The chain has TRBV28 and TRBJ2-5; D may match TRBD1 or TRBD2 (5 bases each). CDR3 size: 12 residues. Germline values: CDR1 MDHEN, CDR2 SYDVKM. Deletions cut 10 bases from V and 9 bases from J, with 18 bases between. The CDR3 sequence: CANRYPTGAQYF. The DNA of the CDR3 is TGTGCCAACAGGTACCCGACCGGGGCCCAGTACTTC.

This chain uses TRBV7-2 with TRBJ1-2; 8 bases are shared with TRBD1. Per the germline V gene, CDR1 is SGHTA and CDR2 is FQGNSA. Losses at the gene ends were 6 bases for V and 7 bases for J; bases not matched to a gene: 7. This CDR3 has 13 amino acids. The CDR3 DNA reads TGTGCCAGCAGTCCAGGGGGCGCGGTTGGCTACACCTTC. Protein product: CASSPGGAVGYTF.

CDR3 nucleotide sequence: TGTGCCAGCAGCTATAGTACAGGGCTCAATGAGCAGTTCTTC. Translated: CASSYSTGLNEQFF. The chain links TRBV7-3 to TRBJ2-1; TRBD1 is a possible D gene (6 bases). In germline, CDR1 is SGHTA, CDR2 FQGTGA. The CDR3 runs 14 residues. Trimming shortened V by 4 bases and J by 6 bases, and 13 bases separated the two germline ends.

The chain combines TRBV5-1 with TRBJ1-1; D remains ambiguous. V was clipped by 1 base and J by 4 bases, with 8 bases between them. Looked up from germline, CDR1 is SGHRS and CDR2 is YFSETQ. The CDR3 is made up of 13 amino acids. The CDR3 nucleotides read TGCGCCAGCAGCTTGCAGTGGGGCACTGAAGCTTTCTTT. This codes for CASSLQWGTEAFF. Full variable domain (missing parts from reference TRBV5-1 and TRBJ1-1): KAGVTQTPRYLIKTRGQQVTLSCSPISGHRSVSWYQQTPGQGLQFLFEYFSETQRNKGNFPGRFSGRQFSNSRSEMNVSTLELGDSALYLCASSLQWGTEAFFGQGTRLTVV.